The 14 T cell receptor beta chains reported below all come from one sample, sequenced in a study of CD8+CD57+ T cells in acquired aplastic anemia. The study profiled TCR beta VDJ and CDR3 using genomic DNA as template. Using its own MiXCR run on the reads, TCRdb lists one record per CDR3 protein. Of about 220,000 distinct CDR3 sequences listed, around 45% are singletons. An expansion of CD8+CD57+ cells by flow cytometry had been shown in patients chosen for sequencing. Material for sequencing was sorted CD4+, CD8+, or CD8+CD57+ T cells (not recorded which) from PBMCs. These receptors were obtained from a human donor with aplastic anemia.

This clonotype was counted many times. The V call is TRBV6-5, the J call TRBJ2-6; TRBD1 matches 10 bases. Trimming took 6 bases from V and 0 from J; bases not matched to a gene: 8. CDR1 and CDR2 from the germline V gene are MNHEY and SVGAGI. The length of the CDR3 is 18 residues. The CDR3 region is CASSESGQGYSGANVLTF. The CDR3 DNA reads TGTGCCAGCAGCGAGTCGGGACAGGGGTACTCTGGGGCCAACGTCCTGACTTTC.

The CDR3 DNA follows: TGTGCCAGCAGTGATATCTCAGCAGAGACCCAGTACTTC. Translation gives CASSDISAETQYF. The chain joins TRBV2 to TRBJ2-5; D is unresolved. Germline CDR1 and CDR2: SNHLY and FYNNEI. The CDR3 is 13 residues long. The ends were cut back, 3 bases at V and 4 bases at J, with 9 bases in the middle.

The chain has TRBV7-8 and TRBJ2-7; 8 bases line up with TRBD2. In germline, CDR1 is SGHVS, CDR2 FQNEAQ. Trimming cost V 0 bases and J 7 bases; bases outside gene matches: 11. CDR3 length equals 16 residues. DNA for the CDR3: TGTGCCAGCAGCTTAGCCCAGCGGGGGAACACCGGGGAGCAGTACTTC. Amino acids: CASSLAQRGNTGEQYF. Full variable domain (rest looked up from reference TRBV7-8 and TRBJ2-7): GAGVSQSPRYKVAKRGQDVALRCDPISGHVSLFWYQQALGQGPEFLTYFQNEAQLDKSGLPSDRFFAERPEGSVSTLKIQRTQQEDSAVYLCASSLAQRGNTGEQYFGPGTRLTVT.

There are many counts of this clonotype. The V gene is TRBV9, the J gene TRBJ2-7; 10 bases map to TRBD2. The CDR3 has 15 residues. Germline CDR1 SGDLS, CDR2 YYNGEE. Trimming took 4 bases from V and 2 from J; bases not matched to a gene: 6. The CDR3 loop reads CASSLGTSGTYEQYF. CDR3 DNA sequence: TGTGCCAGCAGCCTTGGTACTAGCGGGACCTACGAGCAGTACTTC.

This clonotype was observed a few times. The chain couples TRBV6-5 to TRBJ2-1; TRBD1 might be the D (5 bases). Deletions cut 2 bases from V and 9 bases from J, with 11 bases between. Germline assignment: CDR1 MNHEY and CDR2 SVGAGI. The CDR3 totals 13 residues. CDR3 protein: CASSYVVGAEQFF. The CDR3 DNA reads TGTGCCAGCAGTTACGTGGTAGGGGCTGAGCAGTTCTTC.

In this sample, this clonotype turned up a few times. The chain uses TRBV6-2 or TRBV6-3 and TRBJ1-5; D is perhaps TRBD1 (6 bases). The CDR3 is 15 amino acids. In germline, CDR1 is MNHEY, CDR2 SVGEGT. V was shortened by 5 bases and J by 4 bases, with 15 bases between the two germline ends. CDR3 nucleotide sequence: TGTGCCAGCAGTCAGGGTCGGACAGTTAATCAGCCCCAGCATTTT. This gives the protein CASSQGRTVNQPQHF.

This clonotype was seen a few times. This rearrangement joins TRBV10-2 to TRBJ2-7; 8 bases line up with TRBD1. The CDR3 consists of 17 residues. CDR1 WSHSY and CDR2 SAAADI come from the germline V gene. The V and J ends lost 7 bases and 3 bases, in that order; junction bases with no gene match: 17. CDR3 DNA sequence: TGCGCCAGCACCACGGACAGGGAGGAGGCCAGCAGCTACGAGCAGTACTTC. It codes for CASTTDREEASSYEQYF.

The chain employs TRBV15 and TRBJ2-3, with D perhaps matching TRBD2 (5 bases). The V gene's germline CDR1 is LNHNV and CDR2 YYDKDF (reference sequence). Trimming cost V 0 bases and J 1 base, with 8 bases left between them. The CDR3 runs to 15 residues. The CDR3 sequence is CATSRDPGGTDTQYF. CDR3 nucleotide sequence: TGTGCCACCAGCAGAGATCCCGGGGGCACAGATACGCAGTATTTT.

In its sample, this clonotype was seen a few times. The junction does not match germline at one end; this may be a read error. The chain employs TRBV10-3 and TRBJ2-3, with D uncertain. The germline gives CDR1 ENHRY, CDR2 SYGVKD. This CDR3 has 16 amino acids. In nucleotides, the CDR3 is TGTGCCAGCAGTTTGACCGTCGGATCTAGCACAGATACGCAGTATTTT. Amino acid sequence: CASSLTVGSSTDTQYF.

The chain carries TRBV6-2 or TRBV6-3 and TRBJ2-3, with 10 bases aligning to TRBD1. The V gene end was trimmed by 0 bases and the J gene end by 1 base; junction bases not matched to a gene: 4. CDR3 length equals 17 residues. The V gene's germline CDR1 is MNHEY and CDR2 SVGEGT. CDR3 DNA sequence: TGTGCCAGCAGTTACTCTGGGGGACAGGGGCGCACAGATACGCAGTATTTT. It is translated as CASSYSGGQGRTDTQYF.

The chain is built from TRBV7-2 and TRBJ2-7; tentatively, D is TRBD2 (6 bases). CDR1 is SGHTA and CDR2 is FQGNSA in the germline V gene. The CDR3 runs to 16 residues. Between the trimmed V and J ends, which lost 0 bases and 3 bases, there was a span of 15 bases. CDR3 DNA: TGTGCCAGCAGCTTAGCGGCTAGCCCCGGGAGCTACGAGCAGTACTTC. As protein: CASSLAASPGSYEQYF.

The V and J genes are TRBV29-1 and TRBJ2-5; 10 positions match TRBD2. The CDR3 contains 15 residues. The germline CDR1 and CDR2 sequences are SQVTM and ANQGSEA. V lost 3 bases to trimming and J lost 2 bases; unmatched junction nucleotides: 6. CDR3 nucleotide sequence: TGCAGCGTTGACCCGGGACTAGCGAAACAAGAGACCCAGTACTTC. This encodes CSVDPGLAKQETQYF.

Notes on this clonotype: With a much larger clone just one base away, this may be a read error. The gene calls are TRBV4-3 and TRBJ1-1; 11 nucleotides match TRBD1. Germline CDR1 reads LGHNA; CDR2 reads YSLEER. The CDR3 consists of 18 residues. With V trimmed by 1 base and J by 6 bases, 13 bases remained unmatched. The CDR3 reads CASSQGWTGGAIYAEAFF. CDR3 DNA sequence: TGCGCCAGCAGCCAAGGGTGGACAGGGGGCGCGATTTACGCTGAAGCTTTCTTT.

This clonotype was seen once. J is TRBJ1-5 and V is TRBV6-5; D might be TRBD1 (5 bases). The CDR3 sequence is 14 residues long. Germline CDR1 is MNHEY and CDR2 is SVGAGI. Between the trimmed V and J ends, which lost 8 bases and 1 base, there was a span of 12 bases. The CDR3 coding sequence is TGTGCCAGCCCCGTGGGGGTGAGCAATCAGCCCCAGCATTTT. Protein: CASPVGVSNQPQHF.